This TCR beta chain came from a study of blood T cells in healthy people across ages. Trimming stripped 3 bases from V and 10 bases from J, with 9 bases between. Germline CDR1 and CDR2: WSHSY and SAAADI. This CDR3 comprises 11 residues. Notes on this clonotype: Its cognate antigen is unknown.

Study-level findings and limits: Per-million-T-cell TCR beta diversity fell roughly linearly with age. The unsorted PBMCs prevented any conclusive comparison of naive versus antigen-experienced cells. Long-lived and aged donors differed, with more naive CD4+ cells and higher diversity in the long-lived.

The authors ran a second PCR of about 6 to 11 cycles using a sample-barcoded 5' primer and a J-beta primer mix. TCRdb reanalysed the 5' RACE reads using MiXCR and keeps one entry per CDR3 protein. There are more than 1 million distinct CDR3 sequences in the sample; around 43% occur only once, and approximately 17% lies in the top ten. The specimen was blood. This TCR derives from a woman aged 55-70 years in good health. The chain couples TRBV10-2 to TRBJ1-1, with a tentative D call TRBD1 (5 bases). The CDR3 DNA reads as TGCGCCAGCAGTGATTCCAGGGCAGCTTTCTTT. Translation gives CASSDSRAAFF.